The 9 T cell receptor beta chains presented below share a single source sample, sequenced in a study of shared clonotypes between healthy human individuals. Libraries were prepared by immunoSEQ multiplex PCR; TCRdb keeps only in-frame clonotypes and omits some of them. This table has approximately 700,000 clones, roughly 72% appearing once. The sample comprised memory CD4+ T cells sorted from blood. Subset in this sample: CD45RA-negative fraction. The receptors stem from a woman aged 25 to 39 in good health.

The J gene is TRBJ2-1, the V gene TRBV7-6; 10 nucleotides align to TRBD2. The CDR3 spans 15 residues. Looked up from germline, CDR1 is SGHVS and CDR2 is FNYEAQ. V lost 6 bases to trimming and J lost 9 bases; unmatched junction nucleotides: 11. The CDR3 DNA follows: TGTGCCAGCAGGGGAACTAGCGGGATAGGTGGTGAGCAGTTCTTC. Its protein product is CASRGTSGIGGEQFF.

The sample holds a few counts of this clone. V gene TRBV19 combines with J gene TRBJ2-7; maybe TRBD2 (6 bases). Between the trimmed V and J ends, which lost 2 bases and 2 bases, there was a span of 16 bases. There are 16 residues in the CDR3. Per germline, CDR1 LNHDA and CDR2 SQIVND (reference sequence). CDR3 residues: CASSIYSGTGTYEQYF. As DNA, the CDR3 is TGTGCCAGTAGTATATACTCCGGGACTGGCACCTACGAGCAGTACTTC.

This clone was recorded only once. The gene calls are TRBV7-2 and TRBJ2-2; 10 nucleotides match TRBD2. Germline loops: CDR1 SGHTA, CDR2 FQGNSA. Trimming took 7 bases from V and 7 from J; bases not matched to a gene: 6. This CDR3 has 14 residues. DNA for the CDR3: TGTGCCAGCACTAGCGGGAGAACCGTCGGGGAGCTGTTTTTT. This gives the protein CASTSGRTVGELFF.

This clone appeared many times. V is TRBV15 and J is TRBJ2-3; D gene uncertain. Trimming took off 0 bases at V and 3 bases at J, with 1 base between the two ends. This CDR3 contains 12 residues. From germline, CDR1 is LNHNV and CDR2 YYDKDF (reference sequence). DNA for the CDR3: TGTGCCACCAGCAGAGAGACAGATACGCAGTATTTT. This sequence encodes CATSRETDTQYF.

This sequence joins TRBV9 and TRBJ2-5, with TRBD2 as a possible D gene (5 bases). Germline CDR1 is SGDLS and CDR2 is YYNGEE. Trimming shortened V by 4 bases and J by 0 bases, and 10 bases separated the two germline ends. The CDR3 is 14 residues long. CDR3 in amino acids: CASSLEDYQETQYF. The CDR3 coding sequence is TGTGCCAGCAGCCTAGAGGACTACCAAGAGACCCAGTACTTC.

This clone was recorded a few times. The V gene is TRBV15, the J gene TRBJ2-1; 7 positions match TRBD1. V was pared by 1 base and J by 6 bases, with 6 bases of the junction left unmatched. CDR3 size: 15 residues. CDR1 and CDR2 from the germline V gene are LNHNV and YYDKDF (reference sequence). CDR3 loop: CATSRARSGGNEQFF. Here the CDR3 DNA reads TGTGCCACCAGCAGAGCTCGCTCAGGGGGCAATGAGCAGTTCTTC.

V is TRBV6-5 and J is TRBJ2-7; TRBD2 aligns across 7 bases. CDR1 MNHEY and CDR2 SVGAGI come from the germline V gene. The CDR3 has 15 residues. Unmatched junction bases numbered 7, after V lost 5 bases and J lost 0 bases. The CDR3 loop is CASSQTAGSSYEQYF. The CDR3 nucleotides read TGTGCCAGCAGTCAAACAGCGGGGAGCTCCTACGAGCAGTACTTC.

This clone is a singleton in its sample. This chain uses TRBV10-1 with TRBJ2-7; 8 bases are shared with TRBD2. The CDR3 extends over 14 amino acids. Germline V gives CDR1 WNHNN, CDR2 SYGVQD (reference sequence). V lost 3 bases, J lost 1 base, and 2 bases stayed unmatched. In DNA form, the CDR3 reads TGCGCCAGCAGTGAAGCGGGAGCATCCTACGAGCAGTACTTC. As protein: CASSEAGASYEQYF.

CDR3 sequence (DNA): TGTGCCAGCAGTTTATGGAGGGGAGGTCAACTAGCGGATAAAGAGACCCAGTACTTC. This encodes CASSLWRGGQLADKETQYF. The rearrangement joins TRBV28 to TRBJ2-5; TRBD2 agrees at 8 bases. Germline assignment: CDR1 MDHEN and CDR2 SYDVKM. Trimming at V came to 0 bases and at J to 3 bases, leaving 15 bases not matched to a gene. The CDR3 length is 19 residues.